This T cell receptor beta chain was retrieved from a study of shared clonotypes between healthy human individuals. Concerning this clone: Its antigen remains unidentified.

Naive CD8 cells comprised CD45RO-negative, CCR7-positively selected cells, excluding terminally differentiated effector memory CD45RA+ cells. Study-wide results and caveats: Clonotypes not shared had lower generation probabilities than those common to all four donors.

Sequencing used immunoSEQ multiplex PCR; TCRdb keeps in-frame clones, though not all of them. This sample has about 580,000 clones, with about 98% found just once. Trimming removed 0 bases at V and 3 bases at J, with 10 bases between. The length of the CDR3 is 14 residues. Per the germline V gene, CDR1 is SGDLS and CDR2 is YYNGEE. This chain joins TRBV9 and TRBJ2-7; tentative D call: TRBD1 (5 bases). The sequenced sample consisted of naive CD8+ T cells sorted from blood. The receptor was derived from a young man in good health. For the CDR3, the DNA is TGTGCCAGCAGCGTAGGACAGACGGGCTACGAGCAGTACTTC. It encodes CASSVGQTGYEQYF.